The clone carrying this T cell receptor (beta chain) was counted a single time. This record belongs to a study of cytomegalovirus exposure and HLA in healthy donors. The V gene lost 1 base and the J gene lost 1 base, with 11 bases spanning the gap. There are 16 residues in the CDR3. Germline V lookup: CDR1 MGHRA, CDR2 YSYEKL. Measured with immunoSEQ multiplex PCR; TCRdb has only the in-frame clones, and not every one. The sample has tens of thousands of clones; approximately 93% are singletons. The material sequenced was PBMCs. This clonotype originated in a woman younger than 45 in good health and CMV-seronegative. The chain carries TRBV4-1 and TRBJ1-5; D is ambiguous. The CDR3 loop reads CASSQGGFGSNQPQHF. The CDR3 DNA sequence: TGCGCCAGCAGCCAAGGCGGGTTCGGGAGCAATCAGCCCCAGCATTTT.